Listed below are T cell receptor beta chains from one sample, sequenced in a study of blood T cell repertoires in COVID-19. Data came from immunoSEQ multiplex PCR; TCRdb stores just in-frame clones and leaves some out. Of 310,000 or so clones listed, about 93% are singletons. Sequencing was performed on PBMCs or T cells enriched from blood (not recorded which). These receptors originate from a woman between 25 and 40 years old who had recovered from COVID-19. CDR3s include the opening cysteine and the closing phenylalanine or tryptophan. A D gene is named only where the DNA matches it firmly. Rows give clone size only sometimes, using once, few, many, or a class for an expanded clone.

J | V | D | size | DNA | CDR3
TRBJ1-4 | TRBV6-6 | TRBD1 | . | TGTGCCACCCGACAGGGAGGTAATGAAAAACTGTTTTTT | CATRQGGNEKLFF
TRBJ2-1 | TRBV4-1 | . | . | TGCGCCAGCAGCCTTTTACTTTACGACAATGAGCAGTTCTTC | CASSLLLYDNEQFF
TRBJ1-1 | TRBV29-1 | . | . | TGCAGCGTTGGTGTCAGGACGGACTCTGAAGCTTTCTTT | CSVGVRTDSEAFF
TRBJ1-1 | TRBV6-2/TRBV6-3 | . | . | TGTGCCAGCAGTTACCCAGGGGACACTGAAGCTTTCTTT | CASSYPGDTEAFF
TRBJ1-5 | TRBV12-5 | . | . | TGTGCTAGTGCGGGGAGTGGCAATCAGCCCCAGCATTTT | CASAGSGNQPQHF
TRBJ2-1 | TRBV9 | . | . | TGTGCCAGCAGCGTAGATGGTAGAGCCTACAATGAGCAGTTCTTC | CASSVDGRAYNEQFF
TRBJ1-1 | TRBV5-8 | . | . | TGTGCCAGCAGCTTGGCGGCGGGGACTGAAGCTTTCTTT | CASSLAAGTEAFF
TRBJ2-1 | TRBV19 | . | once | TGTGCCAGTAGTATTTCTGGCGGGAGAGGGGGTGAGCAGTTCTTC | CASSISGGRGGEQFF
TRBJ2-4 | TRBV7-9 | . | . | TGTGCCAGCAGCTCAACAGGGTCCCCGAAAAACATTCAGTACTTC | CASSSTGSPKNIQYF
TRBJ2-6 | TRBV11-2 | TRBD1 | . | TGTGCCAGCAGCTCTAACGGTGTGGGGTCGACAGGGGGCATTTTCCTGACTTTC | CASSSNGVGSTGGIFLTF
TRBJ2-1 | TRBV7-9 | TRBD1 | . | TGTGCCAGCAGCCCTCACGCGACAGGGTCAGTCAATGAGCAGTTCTTC | CASSPHATGSVNEQFF
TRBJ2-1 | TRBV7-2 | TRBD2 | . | TGTGCCAGCAGCTCGAGGACTAGCGGGAGGCGTAATGAGCAGTTCTTC | CASSSRTSGRRNEQFF
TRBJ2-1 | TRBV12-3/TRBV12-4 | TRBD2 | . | TGTGCCAGCAGTTTAGGTTGGCGGGGGGGGCAGTTCTTC | CASSLGWRGGQFF
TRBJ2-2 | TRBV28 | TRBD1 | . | TGTGCCAGCAGTTCGGACAGGGGGCCCACCGGGGAGCTGTTTTTT | CASSSDRGPTGELFF
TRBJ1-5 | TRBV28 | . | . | TGTGCCAGCACAGTAGGCAGGGTCCTCCATCAGCCCCAGCATTTT | CASTVGRVLHQPQHF
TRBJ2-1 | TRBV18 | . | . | TGTGCCAGCTCACCAGCTAGCAGTTACAATGAGCAGTTCTTC | CASSPASSYNEQFF
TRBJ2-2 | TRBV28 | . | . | TGTGCCAGCAGTACCGGACAGCTTACCACCGGGGAGCTGTTTTTT | CASSTGQLTTGELFF
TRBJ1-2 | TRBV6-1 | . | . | TGTGCCAGCAGTGATAGGAGACAGCCCAATTTTTATGGCTACACCTTC | CASSDRRQPNFYGYTF
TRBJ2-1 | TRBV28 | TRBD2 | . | TGTGCCAGCTATCGGACTAGCGGGAGAAAGACCTACAATGAGCAGTTCTTC | CASYRTSGRKTYNEQFF
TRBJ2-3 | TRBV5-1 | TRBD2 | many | TGCGCCAGCAGCACATTAGCGGGAGAAACAGATACGCAGTATTTT | CASSTLAGETDTQYF
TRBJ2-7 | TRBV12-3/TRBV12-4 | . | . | TGTGCCAGCAGTAGGGGGGGAGTGTACGAGCAGTACTTC | CASSRGGVYEQYF
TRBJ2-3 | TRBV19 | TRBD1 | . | TGTGCCAGTACCCATCGCCAGGACAGGGGCGGAGGAGATACGCAGTATTTT | CASTHRQDRGGGDTQYF
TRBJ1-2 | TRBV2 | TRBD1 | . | TGTGCCAGCAGTACCGGGACAGGGAACTATGGCTACACCTTC | CASSTGTGNYGYTF
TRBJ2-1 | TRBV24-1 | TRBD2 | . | TGTGCCACCAGTGACGTAAGACTAGCCGGGCATGAGCAGTTCTTC | CATSDVRLAGHEQFF
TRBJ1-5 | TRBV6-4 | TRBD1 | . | TGTGCCAGCACTGGGACAGGGAGAAATCAGCCCCAGCATTTT | CASTGTGRNQPQHF
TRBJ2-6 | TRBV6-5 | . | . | TGTGCCAGCCACAGCTCTGGGGCCAACGTCCTGACTTTC | CASHSSGANVLTF
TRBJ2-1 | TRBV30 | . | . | TGTGCCTGGAGCCGTAGCGTCAGCTCCTACAATGAGCAGTTCTTC | CAWSRSVSSYNEQFF
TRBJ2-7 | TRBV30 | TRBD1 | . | TGTGCCTGGAGTAAGGGACAGGGATACGAGCAGTACTTC | CAWSKGQGYEQYF
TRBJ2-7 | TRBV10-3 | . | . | TGTGCCATCAGTGAGCGGTCCTACGAGCAGTACTTC | CAISERSYEQYF
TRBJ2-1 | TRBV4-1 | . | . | TGCGCCAGCAGCCAACGACTAGTGAATGAGCAGTTCTTC | CASSQRLVNEQFF
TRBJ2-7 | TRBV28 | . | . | TGTGCCAGCAGTACGGGGACATTCTCCTACGAGCAGTACTTC | CASSTGTFSYEQYF
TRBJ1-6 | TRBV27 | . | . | TGTGCCAGCGGACAGCTAAATAATTCACCCCTCCACTTT | CASGQLNNSPLHF
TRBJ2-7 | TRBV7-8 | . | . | TGTGCCAGCAGCCCGCCGCGAAAAGGGAGGTACGAGCAGTACTTC | CASSPPRKGRYEQYF
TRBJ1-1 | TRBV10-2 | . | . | TGCGCCGTCGGACTCACTGAAGCTTTCTTT | CAVGLTEAFF
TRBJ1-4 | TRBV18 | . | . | TGTGCCAGCTCACCAACAGGGCTGCATGAAAAACTGTTTTTT | CASSPTGLHEKLFF
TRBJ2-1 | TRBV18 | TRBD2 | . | TGTGCCAGCTCACCGACTAGCGGGAGGCAAACCTCCTACAATGAGCAGTTCTTC | CASSPTSGRQTSYNEQFF
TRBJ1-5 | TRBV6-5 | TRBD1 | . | TGTGCCAGCAGCCGGGACAGGGAACGTCAGCCCCAGCATTTT | CASSRDRERQPQHF
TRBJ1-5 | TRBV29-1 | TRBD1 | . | TGCAGCGTAAGACAGGGCTATAATCAGCCCCAGCATTTT | CSVRQGYNQPQHF
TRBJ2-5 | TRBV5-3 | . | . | TGTGCCAGAAGCTTGACAGCAGCGGTGCAAGAGACCCAGTACTTC | CARSLTAAVQETQYF